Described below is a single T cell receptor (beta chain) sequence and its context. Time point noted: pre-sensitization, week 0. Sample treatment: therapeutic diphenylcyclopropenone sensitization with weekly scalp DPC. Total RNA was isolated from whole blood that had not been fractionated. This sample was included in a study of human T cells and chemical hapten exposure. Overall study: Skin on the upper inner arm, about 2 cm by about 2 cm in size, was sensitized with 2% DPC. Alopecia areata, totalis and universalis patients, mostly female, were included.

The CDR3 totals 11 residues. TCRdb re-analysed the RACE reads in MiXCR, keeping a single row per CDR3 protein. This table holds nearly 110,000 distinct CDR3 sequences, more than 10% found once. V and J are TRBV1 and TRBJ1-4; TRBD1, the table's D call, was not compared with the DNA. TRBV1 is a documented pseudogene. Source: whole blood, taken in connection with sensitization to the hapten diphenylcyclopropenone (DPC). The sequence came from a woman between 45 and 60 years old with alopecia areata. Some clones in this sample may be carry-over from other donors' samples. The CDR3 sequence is CTSSPRRQEFF. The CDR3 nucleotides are TGCACCAGCAGCCCGCGAAGACAGGAGTTTTTT.